The rows below give T cell receptor beta chains drawn from one sample of a study of molecular identifiers for immune sequencing clone quantification. One entry per CDR3 protein, called by TCRdb with MiXCR from the PCR reads. The repertoire holds under 600,000 distinct CDR3 sequences, with roughly 23% as singletons. The sample was naive CD8+ T cells from blood, with Jurkat cell RNA spiked in. The receptors originated from a human donor in good health. Some libraries in this study had Jurkat cell RNA spiked in. Both conserved end residues are part of each CDR3. A D gene is named only where the DNA matches it firmly. Not all rows give a size; the values are once, few, many and, for expanded clones, a class.

J gene: TRBJ1-1; V gene: TRBV12-3/TRBV12-4; clone size: many; D gene: NA; CDR3 protein: CASSLFTEAFF; CDR3 DNA: TGTGCCAGCAGTTTGTTTACTGAAGCTTTCTTT
J gene: TRBJ2-7; V gene: TRBV6-5; clone size: few; D gene: NA; CDR3 protein: CASSYSPGRGGQGYEQYF; CDR3 DNA: TGTGCCAGCAGTTACTCCCCGGGCCGGGGGGGACAGGGCTACGAGCAGTACTTC
J gene: TRBJ1-6; V gene: TRBV7-2; clone size: NA; D gene: NA; CDR3 protein: CASSLEGEPRSSYNSPLHF; CDR3 DNA: TGTGCCAGCAGCTTAGAGGGGGAGCCCCGGAGCTCCTATAATTCACCCCTCCACTTT
J gene: TRBJ2-3; V gene: TRBV6-2/TRBV6-3; clone size: many; D gene: NA; CDR3 protein: CASSYSSPSDTQYF; CDR3 DNA: TGTGCCAGCAGTTACAGTTCTCCCTCAGATACGCAGTATTTT
J gene: TRBJ2-1; V gene: TRBV6-6; clone size: few; D gene: NA; CDR3 protein: CASSLTGPSLNEQFF; CDR3 DNA: TGTGCCAGCAGTTTAACCGGGCCCTCCCTAAATGAGCAGTTCTTC
J gene: TRBJ2-7; V gene: TRBV7-9; clone size: many; D gene: NA; CDR3 protein: CASSSPRGFSSYEQYF; CDR3 DNA: TGTGCCAGCAGCTCGCCCAGGGGCTTCAGCTCCTACGAGCAGTACTTC
J gene: TRBJ2-5; V gene: TRBV5-1; clone size: many; D gene: NA; CDR3 protein: CASSIDRGETQYF; CDR3 DNA: TGCGCCAGCAGCATCGACCGTGGAGAGACCCAGTACTTC
J gene: TRBJ2-3; V gene: TRBV4-3; clone size: few; D gene: NA; CDR3 protein: CASSQDRVMDTQYF; CDR3 DNA: TGCGCCAGCAGCCAAGACAGGGTGATGGATACGCAGTATTTT
J gene: TRBJ2-7; V gene: TRBV7-9; clone size: NA; D gene: NA; CDR3 protein: CASSLQTQGNSYEQYF; CDR3 DNA: TGTGCCAGCAGCTTACAGACGCAGGGCAACTCCTACGAGCAGTACTTC
J gene: TRBJ1-4; V gene: TRBV28; clone size: NA; D gene: NA; CDR3 protein: CASSLFSAPPTNERLFF; CDR3 DNA: TGTGCCAGCAGTTTATTCTCTGCTCCGCCAACTAATGAAAGACTGTTTTTT
J gene: TRBJ2-5; V gene: TRBV15; clone size: few; D gene: NA; CDR3 protein: CATSRDGGVETQYF; CDR3 DNA: TGTGCCACCAGCAGAGATGGAGGGGTAGAGACCCAGTACTTC
J gene: TRBJ2-1; V gene: TRBV19; clone size: few; D gene: NA; CDR3 protein: CASSILATRNEQFF; CDR3 DNA: TGTGCCAGTAGTATTTTAGCGACCCGAAATGAGCAGTTCTTC
J gene: TRBJ2-5; V gene: TRBV7-3; clone size: many; D gene: NA; CDR3 protein: CASSLYPVADWREETQYF; CDR3 DNA: TGTGCCAGCAGCTTATACCCAGTAGCGGACTGGAGGGAAGAGACCCAGTACTTC
J gene: TRBJ1-5; V gene: TRBV6-2/TRBV6-3; clone size: NA; D gene: NA; CDR3 protein: CASRTRGYTQPQHF; CDR3 DNA: TGTGCCAGCAGAACTCGGGGGTATACTCAGCCCCAGCATTTT
J gene: TRBJ2-5; V gene: TRBV12-3/TRBV12-4; clone size: many; D gene: NA; CDR3 protein: CASSVTVRETQYF; CDR3 DNA: TGTGCCAGCAGTGTGACAGTCCGGGAGACCCAGTACTTC
J gene: TRBJ1-5; V gene: TRBV18; clone size: NA; D gene: NA; CDR3 protein: CASSSDRFDQPQHF; CDR3 DNA: TGTGCCAGCTCATCGGACAGATTCGATCAGCCCCAGCATTTT
J gene: TRBJ2-7; V gene: TRBV4-1; clone size: once; D gene: NA; CDR3 protein: CASSQERGLSYEQYF; CDR3 DNA: TGCGCCAGCAGCCAAGAACGGGGACTCTCCTACGAGCAGTACTTC
J gene: TRBJ2-5; V gene: TRBV2; clone size: many; D gene: NA; CDR3 protein: CASTMTGTSGEETQYF; CDR3 DNA: TGTGCCAGCACCATGACCGGCACCTCAGGAGAAGAGACCCAGTACTTC
J gene: TRBJ2-7; V gene: TRBV29-1; clone size: many; D gene: NA; CDR3 protein: CSGSFSESYEQYF; CDR3 DNA: TGCAGCGGGTCCTTCAGTGAAAGCTACGAGCAGTACTTC
J gene: TRBJ2-3; V gene: TRBV3-1; clone size: many; D gene: TRBD2; CDR3 protein: CASSQAGDPSGDTQYF; CDR3 DNA: TGTGCCAGCAGCCAGGCGGGGGACCCATCCGGAGATACGCAGTATTTT
J gene: TRBJ1-2; V gene: TRBV14; clone size: many; D gene: NA; CDR3 protein: CASKKDDYGYTF; CDR3 DNA: TGTGCCAGCAAGAAGGACGACTATGGCTACACCTTC
J gene: TRBJ2-7; V gene: TRBV7-2; clone size: many; D gene: NA; CDR3 protein: CASSTRRGYEQYF; CDR3 DNA: TGTGCCAGCAGCACACGGCGGGGTTACGAGCAGTACTTC
J gene: TRBJ2-2; V gene: TRBV5-6; clone size: NA; D gene: TRBD1; CDR3 protein: CASSFRDRGITGELFF; CDR3 DNA: TGTGCCAGCAGCTTCAGGGACAGGGGGATCACCGGGGAGCTGTTTTTT
J gene: TRBJ2-5; V gene: TRBV11-2; clone size: many; D gene: TRBD2; CDR3 protein: CASSPGGQPFAETQYF; CDR3 DNA: TGTGCCAGCAGCCCGGGGGGGCAGCCCTTCGCAGAGACCCAGTACTTC
J gene: TRBJ2-3; V gene: TRBV4-3; clone size: many; D gene: NA; CDR3 protein: CASSRAGTVQYF; CDR3 DNA: TGCGCCAGCAGCCGGGCGGGGACGGTCCAGTATTTT